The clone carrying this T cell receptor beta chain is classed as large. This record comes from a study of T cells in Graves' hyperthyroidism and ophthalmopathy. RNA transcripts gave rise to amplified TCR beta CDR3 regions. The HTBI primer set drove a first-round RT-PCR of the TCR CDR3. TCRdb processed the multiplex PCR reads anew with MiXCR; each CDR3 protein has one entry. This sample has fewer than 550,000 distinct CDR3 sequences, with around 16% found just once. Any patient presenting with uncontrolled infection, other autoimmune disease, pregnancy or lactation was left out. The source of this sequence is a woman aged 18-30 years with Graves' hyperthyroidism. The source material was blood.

The CDR3 DNA follows: TGCGCCAGCAGCTTCCTCGGACGGTTCAATGAGCAGTTCTTC. It yields the protein CASSFLGRFNEQFF. The J gene is TRBJ2-1, the V gene TRBV5-1; D ambiguous. Germline lookup yields CDR1 SGHRS and CDR2 YFSETQ. The CDR3 covers 14 residues. V lost 2 bases, J lost 6 bases, and 12 bases lay in between.